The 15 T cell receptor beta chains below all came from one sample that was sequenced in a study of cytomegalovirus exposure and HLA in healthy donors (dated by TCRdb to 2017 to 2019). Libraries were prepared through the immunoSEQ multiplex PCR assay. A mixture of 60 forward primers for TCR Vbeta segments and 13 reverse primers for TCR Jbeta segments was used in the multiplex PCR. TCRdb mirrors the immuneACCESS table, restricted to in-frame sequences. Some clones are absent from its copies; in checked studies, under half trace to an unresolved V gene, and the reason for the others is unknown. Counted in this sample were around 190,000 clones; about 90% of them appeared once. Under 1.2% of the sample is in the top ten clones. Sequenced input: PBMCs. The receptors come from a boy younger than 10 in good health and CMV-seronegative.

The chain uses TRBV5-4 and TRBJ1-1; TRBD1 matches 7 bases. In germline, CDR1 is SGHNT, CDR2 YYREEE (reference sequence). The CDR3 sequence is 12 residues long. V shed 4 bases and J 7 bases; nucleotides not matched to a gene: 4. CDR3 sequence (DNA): TGTGCCAGCAGCGGAGGGACAGATGAAGCTTTCTTT. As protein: CASSGGTDEAFF. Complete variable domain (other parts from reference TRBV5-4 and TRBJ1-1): ETGVTQSPTHLIKTRGQQVTLRCSSQSGHNTVSWYQQALGQGPQFIFQYYREEENGRGNFPPRFSGLQFPNYSSELNVNALELDDSALYLCASSGGTDEAFFGQGTRLTVV.

CDR3 amino acids: CASSLWTGGPGELFF. The CDR3 DNA is TGTGCCAGCAGTTTGTGGACAGGGGGTCCCGGGGAGCTGTTTTTT. The chain uses TRBV6-6 and TRBJ2-2, with 10 bases fitting TRBD1. The CDR3 covers 15 residues. The germline V gene encodes CDR1 MNHNY and CDR2 SVGAGI (reference sequence). Trimming removed 4 bases from V and 6 bases from J; junction bases left unmatched: 5.

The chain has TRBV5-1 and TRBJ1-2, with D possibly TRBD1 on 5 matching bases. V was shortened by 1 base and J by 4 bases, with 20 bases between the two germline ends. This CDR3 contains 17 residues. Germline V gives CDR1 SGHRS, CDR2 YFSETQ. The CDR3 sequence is CASSLSPEGIGGYGYTF. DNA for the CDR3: TGCGCCAGCAGCTTGTCCCCCGAGGGGATCGGGGGCTATGGCTACACCTTC.

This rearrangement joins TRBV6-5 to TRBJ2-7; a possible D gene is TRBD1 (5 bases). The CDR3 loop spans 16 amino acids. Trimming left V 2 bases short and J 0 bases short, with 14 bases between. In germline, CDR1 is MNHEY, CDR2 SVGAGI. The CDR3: CASSYGALESSYEQYF. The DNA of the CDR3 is TGTGCCAGCAGTTACGGGGCCTTGGAGAGCTCCTACGAGCAGTACTTC.

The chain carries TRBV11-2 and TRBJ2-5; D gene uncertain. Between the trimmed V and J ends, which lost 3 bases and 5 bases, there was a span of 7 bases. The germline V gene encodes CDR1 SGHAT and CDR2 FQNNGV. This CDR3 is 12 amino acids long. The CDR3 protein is CASSLSKETQYF. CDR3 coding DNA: TGTGCCAGCAGCTTGTCTAAGGAGACCCAGTACTTC.

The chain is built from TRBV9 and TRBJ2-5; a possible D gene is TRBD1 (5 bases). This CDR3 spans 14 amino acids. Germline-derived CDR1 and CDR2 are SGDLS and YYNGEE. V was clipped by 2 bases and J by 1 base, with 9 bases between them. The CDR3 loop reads CASSVGPSQETQYF. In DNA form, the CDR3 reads TGTGCCAGCAGCGTGGGGCCAAGCCAAGAGACCCAGTACTTC.

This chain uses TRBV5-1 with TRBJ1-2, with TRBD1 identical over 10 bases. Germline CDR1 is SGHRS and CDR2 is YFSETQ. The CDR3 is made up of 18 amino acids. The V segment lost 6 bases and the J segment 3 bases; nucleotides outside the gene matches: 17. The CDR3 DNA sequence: TGCGCCAGCACCAAAATCGGGACAGGGGCGTCTTTAGACTATGGCTACACCTTC. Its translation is CASTKIGTGASLDYGYTF.

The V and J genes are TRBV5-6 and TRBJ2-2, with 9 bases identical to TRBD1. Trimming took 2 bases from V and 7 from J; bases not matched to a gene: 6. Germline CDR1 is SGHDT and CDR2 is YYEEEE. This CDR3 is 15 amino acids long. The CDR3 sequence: CASSFRDRDGGELFF. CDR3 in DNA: TGTGCCAGCAGCTTCCGGGACAGGGACGGCGGGGAGCTGTTTTTT.

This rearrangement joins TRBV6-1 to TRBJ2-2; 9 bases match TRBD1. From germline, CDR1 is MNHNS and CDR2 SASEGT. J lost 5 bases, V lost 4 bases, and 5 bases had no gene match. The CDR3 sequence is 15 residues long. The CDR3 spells CASSVRDRATGELFF. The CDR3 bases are TGTGCCAGCAGTGTCCGGGACAGGGCGACCGGGGAGCTGTTTTTT.

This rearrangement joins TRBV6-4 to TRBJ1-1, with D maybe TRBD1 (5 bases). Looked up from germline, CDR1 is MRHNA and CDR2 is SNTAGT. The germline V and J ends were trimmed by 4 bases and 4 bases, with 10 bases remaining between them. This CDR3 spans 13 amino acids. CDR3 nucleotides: TGTGCCAGCAGTGTGAGGGGAGGCACTGAAGCTTTCTTT. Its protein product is CASSVRGGTEAFF.

CDR3 amino acids: CDRGRSSQHF. The DNA for the CDR3 is TGTGATAGGGGCCGTTCCTCACAGCATTTT. The chain uses TRBV27 and TRBJ1-5, with TRBD1 as a possible D gene (5 bases). Looked up from germline, CDR1 is MNHEY and CDR2 is SMNVEV (reference sequence). This CDR3 has 10 residues.

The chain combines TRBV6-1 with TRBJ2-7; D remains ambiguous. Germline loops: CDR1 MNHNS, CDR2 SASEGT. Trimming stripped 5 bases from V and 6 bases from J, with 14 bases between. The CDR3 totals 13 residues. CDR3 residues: CASSPPGNPEQYF. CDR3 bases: TGTGCCAGCAGTCCCCCAGGAAACCCCGAGCAGTACTTC.

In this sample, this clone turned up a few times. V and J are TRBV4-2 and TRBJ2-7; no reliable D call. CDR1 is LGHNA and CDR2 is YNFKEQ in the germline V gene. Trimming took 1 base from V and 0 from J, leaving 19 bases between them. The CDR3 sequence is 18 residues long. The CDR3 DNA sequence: TGTGCCAGCAGCCAAGTGGCGACTGGCGTAGTACTCTCCTACGAGCAGTACTTC. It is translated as CASSQVATGVVLSYEQYF.

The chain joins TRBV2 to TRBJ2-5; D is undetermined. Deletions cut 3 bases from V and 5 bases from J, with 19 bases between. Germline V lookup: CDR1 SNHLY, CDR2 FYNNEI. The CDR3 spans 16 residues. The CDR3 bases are TGTGCCAGCAGTGACCGGGTGCCAAGAGTTGTGGAGACCCAGTACTTC. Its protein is CASSDRVPRVVETQYF.

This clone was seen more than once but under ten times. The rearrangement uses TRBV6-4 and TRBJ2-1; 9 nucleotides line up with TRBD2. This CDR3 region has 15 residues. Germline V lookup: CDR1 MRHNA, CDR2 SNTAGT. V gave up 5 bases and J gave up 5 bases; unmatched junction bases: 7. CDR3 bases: TGTGCCAGCAGTCCCAGCGGGAGGATGAACAATGAGCAGTTCTTC. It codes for CASSPSGRMNNEQFF.